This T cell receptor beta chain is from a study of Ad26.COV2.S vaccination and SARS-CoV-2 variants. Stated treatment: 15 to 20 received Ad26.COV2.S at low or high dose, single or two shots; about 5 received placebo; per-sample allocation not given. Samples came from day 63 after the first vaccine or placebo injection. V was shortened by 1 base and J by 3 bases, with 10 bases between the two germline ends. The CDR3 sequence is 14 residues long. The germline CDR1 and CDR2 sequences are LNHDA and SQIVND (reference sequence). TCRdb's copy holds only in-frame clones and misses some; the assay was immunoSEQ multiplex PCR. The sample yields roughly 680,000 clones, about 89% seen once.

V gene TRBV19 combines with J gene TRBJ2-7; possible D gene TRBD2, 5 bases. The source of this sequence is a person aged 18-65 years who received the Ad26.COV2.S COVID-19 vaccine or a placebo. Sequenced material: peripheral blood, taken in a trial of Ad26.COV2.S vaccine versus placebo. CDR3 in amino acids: CASSIGGSHYEQYF. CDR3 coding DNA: TGTGCCAGTAGTATAGGTGGGAGCCACTACGAGCAGTACTTC.